Reported below is one TCR beta chain. This sample also contains other DNA sequences that code for the same CDR3. Enrolment of Seattle patients took place during active infection, and they were followed longitudinally. Clones were read by immunoSEQ multiplex PCR, and TCRdb kept only the in-frame ones, dropping some. The table has roughly 380,000 clones, about nine tenths seen once; the top ten hold approximately 1.5%. These data come from a study of blood T cell repertoires in COVID-19. In the study overall: The study drew acute and convalescent COVID-19 samples from the United States, Italy and Spain. In each case, the material was cDNA or gDNA derived from T cells, B-cell-depleted T cells, or PBMCs.

Sequencing was performed on peripheral blood. This sequence was found in a woman in her thirties or forties with COVID-19, enrolled during active disease.

CDR3: CASSLPRQGQETQYF. CDR3 sequence (DNA): TGTGCCAGCAGCTTACCTCGGCAGGGACAAGAGACCCAGTACTTC. The chain joins TRBV5-4 to TRBJ2-5, with D perhaps TRBD1 (5 bases). There are 15 residues in the CDR3. The V end lost 2 bases, the J end lost 2 bases, and 13 bases lay between the germline ends. Germline loops: CDR1 SGHNT, CDR2 YYREEE (reference sequence).